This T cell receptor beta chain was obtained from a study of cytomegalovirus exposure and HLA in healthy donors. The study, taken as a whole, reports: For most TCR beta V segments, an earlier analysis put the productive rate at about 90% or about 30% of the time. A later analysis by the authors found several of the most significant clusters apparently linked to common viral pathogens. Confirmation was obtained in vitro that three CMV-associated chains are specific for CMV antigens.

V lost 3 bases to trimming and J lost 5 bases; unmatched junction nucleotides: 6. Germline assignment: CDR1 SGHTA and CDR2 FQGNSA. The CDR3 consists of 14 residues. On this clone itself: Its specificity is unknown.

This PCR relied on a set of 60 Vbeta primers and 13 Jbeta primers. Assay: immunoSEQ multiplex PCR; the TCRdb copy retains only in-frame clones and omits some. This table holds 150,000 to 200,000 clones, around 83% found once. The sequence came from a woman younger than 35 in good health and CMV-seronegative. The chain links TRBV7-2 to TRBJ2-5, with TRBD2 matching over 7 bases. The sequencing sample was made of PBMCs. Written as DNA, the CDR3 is TGTGCCAGCAGCTTGGGGAGGGCCCGGGAGACCCAGTACTTC. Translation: CASSLGRARETQYF. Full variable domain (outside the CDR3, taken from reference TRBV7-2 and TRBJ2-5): GAGVSQSPSNKVTEKGKDVELRCDPISGHTALYWYRQSLGQGLEFLIYFQGNSAPDKSGLPSDRFSAERTGGSVSTLTIQRTQQEDSAVYLCASSLGRARETQYFGPGTRLLVL.